This is a list of T cell receptor beta chains from one sample in a study of blood T cell repertoires in COVID-19. Here immunoSEQ multiplex PCR was the method, and the copy in TCRdb shows in-frame clones only, minus some. The table shows some 170,000 clones, with 65% to 90% occurring only once. The sequenced sample was PBMCs or T cells enriched from blood (not recorded which). These receptors were obtained from a man aged 50 to 60 who had recovered from COVID-19. CDR3s include the opening cysteine and the closing phenylalanine or tryptophan. Fields, in order: D gene, clone size, J gene, V gene, CDR3 protein, CDR3 DNA. D genes are given only for firm matches. The size field is filled for only some rows; it gives once, few, many or a size class.

TRBD1 - TRBJ2-7 TRBV25-1 CASSGSPGQGISYEQYF TGTGCCAGCAGTGGATCTCCGGGACAGGGAATATCCTACGAGCAGTACTTC
- - TRBJ1-2 TRBV19 CASSTPLGREFYGYTF TGTGCCAGTAGTACACCCTTGGGCCGCGAGTTCTATGGCTACACCTTC
TRBD1 - TRBJ2-2 TRBV5-1 CASSPTGQNTGELFF TGCGCCAGCAGCCCGACAGGGCAGAACACCGGGGAGCTGTTTTTT
- - TRBJ2-2 TRBV28 CASRRMLGPNTGELFF TGTGCCAGCCGTAGGATGTTGGGCCCGAACACCGGGGAGCTGTTTTTT
- - TRBJ1-1 TRBV19 CASSMGGGFGEAFF TGTGCCAGTAGTATGGGAGGGGGGTTCGGTGAAGCTTTCTTT
TRBD1 - TRBJ2-1 TRBV6-4 CASSSDRASNEQFF TGTGCCAGCAGCTCGGACAGGGCCTCCAATGAGCAGTTCTTC
- - TRBJ2-7 TRBV21-1 CASSKSGPYEQYF TGTGCCAGCAGCAAATCTGGCCCCTACGAGCAGTACTTC
TRBD1 - TRBJ1-5 TRBV19 CASMGARDRGDQPQHF TGTGCCAGTATGGGGGCCAGAGACAGGGGGGATCAGCCCCAGCATTTT
TRBD1 - TRBJ1-5 TRBV19 CASSTPGQGRRQPQHF TGTGCCAGTAGTACCCCGGGACAGGGTAGGCGACAGCCCCAGCATTTT
TRBD1 - TRBJ2-7 TRBV19 CASSSRDRGNPYEQYF TGTGCCAGTAGTAGCCGGGACAGGGGTAATCCCTACGAGCAGTACTTC
TRBD1 once TRBJ1-1 TRBV7-6 CASSGGQGHTEAFF TGTGCCAGCAGCGGCGGACAGGGACACACTGAAGCTTTCTTT
- - TRBJ2-1 TRBV25-1 CASSVGRNEQFF TGTGCCAGCAGTGTGGGGCGGAATGAGCAGTTCTTC
- - TRBJ2-3 TRBV6-4 CASSAGITDTQYF TGTGCCAGCAGTGCGGGGATCACAGATACGCAGTATTTT
- - TRBJ1-2 TRBV14 CASSQSRNYGYTF TGTGCCAGCAGCCAAAGTCGGAACTATGGCTACACCTTC
TRBD2 - TRBJ2-3 TRBV29-1 CSVSPQRGNTDTQYF TGCAGCGTTTCCCCTCAGCGGGGGAACACAGATACGCAGTATTTT
- - TRBJ2-1 TRBV29-1 CSVDRQDSFYNEQFF TGCAGCGTTGATCGCCAGGACTCCTTTTACAATGAGCAGTTCTTC
TRBD1 - TRBJ2-3 TRBV2 CASGTDRSTDTQYF TGTGCCAGCGGGACAGATAGAAGCACAGATACGCAGTATTTT
TRBD1 - TRBJ1-4 TRBV6-1 CASSEAKGQAREKLFF TGTGCCAGCAGTGAAGCGAAGGGACAGGCCCGGGAAAAACTGTTTTTT
- once TRBJ2-1 TRBV7-2 CASSVIVPVVVYSEQFF TGTGCCAGCAGCGTTATTGTTCCTGTCGTGGTTTACAGTGAGCAGTTCTTC
- - TRBJ2-1 TRBV10-1 CASSVTHGNEQFF TGCGCCAGCAGTGTGACACACGGCAATGAGCAGTTCTTC
- - TRBJ1-1 TRBV3-1/TRBV3-2 CASSPGTYTEAFF TGTGCCAGCAGCCCCGGGACTTACACTGAAGCTTTCTTT
TRBD1 - TRBJ1-5 TRBV2 CASRPGQGGQPQHF TGTGCCAGCAGGCCGGGACAGGGTGGTCAGCCCCAGCATTTT
- - TRBJ1-2 TRBV10-1 CASSGRRGGGYTF TGCGCCAGCAGTGGTCGGCGGGGAGGCGGCTACACCTTC
TRBD1 few TRBJ1-1 TRBV27 CASSLRGQGGFGAEAFF TGTGCCAGCAGTTTACGGGGACAGGGGGGATTCGGGGCTGAAGCTTTCTTT
- - TRBJ1-5 TRBV30 CAWSVKGGGQPQHF TGTGCCTGGAGTGTAAAGGGGGGAGGGCAGCCCCAGCATTTT
- - TRBJ2-1 TRBV6-1 CASSEALQRGFF TGTGCCAGCAGTGAAGCGCTGCAAAGAGGGTTCTTC
- few TRBJ1-1 TRBV18 CASSPGRSAEAFF TGTGCCAGCTCACCGGGCAGGTCGGCTGAAGCTTTCTTT
- - TRBJ2-7 TRBV2 CASILAQSYEQYF TGTGCCAGCATTCTGGCCCAATCCTACGAGCAGTACTTC
TRBD1 - TRBJ1-5 TRBV3-1/TRBV3-2 CASSQGTGDKPQHF TGTGCCAGCAGCCAAGGGACAGGGGATAAGCCCCAGCATTTT
- - TRBJ1-2 TRBV3-1/TRBV3-2 CASSQRGAFYGYTF TGTGCCAGCAGCCAAAGGGGCGCCTTCTATGGCTACACCTTC
- - TRBJ2-1 TRBV5-1 CASSLGIDSSYNEQFF TGCGCCAGCAGCTTGGGAATTGACAGCTCCTACAATGAGCAGTTCTTC
- - TRBJ1-2 TRBV6-5 CASTLQGWNGYTF TGTGCCAGCACATTACAGGGTTGGAATGGCTACACCTTC
- few TRBJ1-6 TRBV27 CASKLGAGDYNSPLHF TGTGCCAGCAAGTTAGGGGCGGGGGATTATAATTCACCCCTCCACTTT
- - TRBJ2-5 TRBV13 CASSLGLEETQYF TGTGCCAGCAGCTTAGGACTTGAAGAGACCCAGTACTTC
TRBD1 few TRBJ1-4 TRBV7-9 CASNPGGEEKLFF TGTGCCAGCAACCCAGGGGGCGAGGAAAAACTGTTTTTT
- - TRBJ1-1 TRBV5-1 CASSLSGMNTEAFF TGCGCCAGCAGCTTGTCGGGGATGAACACTGAAGCTTTCTTT
TRBD2 - TRBJ2-7 TRBV28 CASKDGGGYEQYF TGTGCCAGCAAAGACGGGGGGGGCTACGAGCAGTACTTC
- - TRBJ1-1 TRBV2 CASRGGLMNTEAFF TGTGCCAGCAGGGGGGGTTTGATGAACACTGAAGCTTTCTTT
TRBD1 - TRBJ1-1 TRBV5-6 CASSFLDRMNTEAFF TGTGCCAGCAGCTTTCTGGACAGGATGAACACTGAAGCTTTCTTT
- - TRBJ1-5 TRBV6-5 CASSYSKSGSNQPQHF TGTGCCAGCAGTTACTCGAAATCTGGCAGCAATCAGCCCCAGCATTTT
TRBD1 - TRBJ2-3 TRBV5-6 CASSGQVDTQYF TGTGCCAGCAGCGGACAGGTTGATACGCAGTATTTT
TRBD1 - TRBJ1-5 TRBV5-6 CASSRRDRVHQPQHF TGTGCCAGCAGCCGCCGGGACAGGGTCCATCAGCCCCAGCATTTT
TRBD1 - TRBJ2-2 TRBV27 CASSLTGGSSGELFF TGTGCCAGCAGTTTAACAGGGGGCTCGTCCGGGGAGCTGTTTTTT
- - TRBJ1-1 TRBV6-6 CASRSTQGIEAFF TGTGCCAGCAGGTCTACCCAGGGGATTGAAGCTTTCTTT
TRBD1 - TRBJ1-4 TRBV28 CASSQPTGFNEKLFF TGTGCCAGCAGTCAACCGACAGGGTTTAATGAAAAACTGTTTTTT
- - TRBJ1-5 TRBV19 CATRRGNQPQHF TGTGCTACCCGGCGGGGGAATCAGCCCCAGCATTTT
- once TRBJ1-5 TRBV18 CASSPPQGGGNQPQHF TGTGCCAGCTCACCACCGCAGGGTGGGGGCAATCAGCCCCAGCATTTT
- - TRBJ1-3 TRBV18 CASSPPGRGVGNTIYF TGTGCCAGCTCACCACCGGGCAGGGGAGTTGGAAACACCATATATTTT
TRBD1 - TRBJ1-3 TRBV18 CASSPQPQGAGNTIYF TGTGCCAGCTCACCTCAGCCCCAGGGGGCTGGAAACACCATATATTTT
TRBD1 - TRBJ1-4 TRBV6-6 CASSLRDRGRSNEKLFF TGTGCCAGCAGTCTACGGGACAGGGGAAGATCTAATGAAAAACTGTTTTTT
TRBD1 - TRBJ2-2 TRBV5-1 CASSLRTGFNTGELFF TGCGCCAGCAGCTTGAGGACAGGGTTTAACACCGGGGAGCTGTTTTTT
- - TRBJ1-3 TRBV30 CAFTRGPGNTIYF TGTGCCTTCACGCGGGGGCCTGGAAACACCATATATTTT
TRBD1 - TRBJ2-3 TRBV24-1 CATSDRQGTGTDTQYF TGTGCCACCAGTGATCGACAGGGGACTGGCACAGATACGCAGTATTTT
TRBD2 - TRBJ2-5 TRBV5-4 CASSLGSLAGAQGETQYF TGTGCCAGCAGCTTGGGCTCACTAGCGGGGGCTCAAGGGGAGACCCAGTACTTC
- few TRBJ1-6 TRBV3-1/TRBV3-2 CASSFQGNSPLHF TGTGCCAGCAGCTTCCAGGGGAATTCACCCCTCCACTTT
TRBD1 - TRBJ2-5 TRBV12-5 CASGHRDSQETQYF TGTGCTAGTGGTCACCGGGACAGCCAAGAGACCCAGTACTTC